Below are 25 T cell receptor beta chains sequenced from a single sample in a study of beta chain features in type 1 diabetes. Every bit of the isolated RNA underwent reverse transcription, so sequencing read expressed TCRB transcripts. Sequenced by immunoSEQ multiplex PCR; TCRdb stores in-frame clones only, minus some. The sample has some 350,000 clones; 8.5% to 10% are singletons. Overall study findings and caveats: Among all four CD4+ subsets, Type 1 diabetes patients had TCRB CDR3s that were moderately but significantly shorter.

What these receptors recognize is not known. Input material: central memory CD4+ T cells from blood. The source of these receptors is a man between 25 and 39 years old with type 1 diabetes.

This clone was seen more than once but under ten times. The V and J genes are TRBV11-2 and TRBJ2-2; no clear D gene. The germline V gene has CDR1 SGHAT and CDR2 FQNNGV. Between the trimmed V and J ends, which lost 3 bases and 5 bases, there was a span of 10 bases. This CDR3 is built from 14 residues. The CDR3 reads CASSFLKLTGELFF. CDR3 sequence (DNA): TGTGCCAGCAGCTTTTTAAAGCTTACCGGGGAGCTGTTTTTT.

This clone was detected a few times. J is TRBJ2-5 and V is TRBV28, with TRBD1 matching over 12 bases. J lost 5 bases, V lost 6 bases, and 7 bases had no gene match. CDR3 length: 15 amino acids. Germline values: CDR1 MDHEN, CDR2 SYDVKM. CDR3 in amino acids: CASRPGTGGEETQYF. CDR3 DNA: TGTGCCAGCAGGCCGGGGACAGGGGGCGAGGAGACCCAGTACTTC.

The V gene is TRBV2, the J gene TRBJ2-2; a weak D match, TRBD2 (5 bases). The CDR3 runs to 12 residues. Trimming stripped 10 bases from V and 6 bases from J, with 12 bases between. Germline CDR1 reads SNHLY; CDR2 reads FYNNEI. The CDR3 is CATGLRAGELFF. For the CDR3, the DNA is TGTGCCACCGGACTCCGGGCCGGGGAGCTGTTTTTT. The full variable domain, with the rest looked up from reference TRBV2 and TRBJ2-2, is EPEVTQTPSHQVTQMGQEVILRCVPISNHLYFYWYRQILGQKVEFLVSFYNNEISEKSEIFDDQFSVERPDGSNFTLKIRSTKLEDSAMYFCATGLRAGELFFGEGSRLTVL.

The genes are TRBV5-6 and TRBJ2-7; 7 bases are a match to TRBD2. Germline values: CDR1 SGHDT, CDR2 YYEEEE. The CDR3 runs to 14 residues. V was clipped by 3 bases and J by 10 bases; unmatched bases: 13. CDR3 amino acids: CASSSRLAAGAQYF. CDR3 bases: TGTGCCAGCAGCTCGCGACTAGCAGCTGGGGCCCAGTACTTC.

This clone was found many times. The chain combines TRBV14 with TRBJ2-5, with D unclear. The CDR3 extends over 13 amino acids. The germline gives CDR1 SGHDN, CDR2 FVKESK. With 1 base removed from V and 4 bases from J, the gap between germline ends came to 7 bases. The DNA of the CDR3 is TGTGCCAGCAGCCAAGTGACGGGAGAGACCCAGTACTTC. This sequence encodes CASSQVTGETQYF.

The V gene is TRBV4-1, the J gene TRBJ1-2; D unresolved. The CDR3 is 11 residues long. The V end was cut by 0 bases, the J end by 13 bases, with 9 bases between. Germline CDR1 is MGHRA and CDR2 is YSYEKL. The CDR3 sequence: CASSQDAACTF. CDR3 bases: TGCGCCAGCAGCCAAGACGCAGCTTGCACCTTC.

The chain carries TRBV7-9 and TRBJ1-1; 9 positions agree with TRBD1. Germline V CDR1 and CDR2: SEHNR, FQNEAQ (reference sequence). V trimming: 6 bases; J trimming: 6 bases; junction bases outside the gene matches: 11. CDR3 length: 15 amino acids. CDR3 region: CASSPPGQGLSEAFF. CDR3 bases: TGTGCCAGCAGTCCTCCGGGACAGGGTCTCTCTGAAGCTTTCTTT.

This clone was counted only a few times. The chain carries TRBV5-1 and TRBJ2-5, with D perhaps TRBD1 (6 bases). The CDR3 length is 14 residues. CDR1 and CDR2 (germline): SGHRS, YFSETQ. Deletions cut 2 bases from V and 4 bases from J, with 12 bases between. The CDR3 sequence: CASSLYRVGETQYF. The CDR3 DNA is TGCGCCAGCAGCTTATACAGGGTTGGAGAGACCCAGTACTTC. The full variable domain, in which reference TRBV5-1 and TRBJ2-5 provide the parts outside the CDR3, is KAGVTQTPRYLIKTRGQQVTLSCSPISGHRSVSWYQQTPGQGLQFLFEYFSETQRNKGNFPGRFSGRQFSNSRSEMNVSTLELGDSALYLCASSLYRVGETQYFGPGTRLLVL.

V is TRBV28 and J is TRBJ1-3; D possibly corresponds to TRBD1 (6 bases). The V gene's germline CDR1 is MDHEN and CDR2 SYDVKM. Trimming took off 5 bases at V and 0 bases at J, with 14 bases between the two ends. This CDR3 is built from 16 residues. The chain's CDR3 is CASSVGGGFSGNTIYF. The CDR3 DNA reads as TGTGCCAGCAGTGTTGGGGGCGGTTTCTCTGGAAACACCATATATTTT.

The chain employs TRBV25-1 and TRBJ2-5, with D perhaps TRBD1 or TRBD2 (5 bases each). The DNA end is more similar to TRBJ2-7, so the J call may be wrong. Per the germline V gene, CDR1 is MGHDK and CDR2 is SYGVNS. The CDR3 has 15 amino acids. For the CDR3, the DNA is TGTGCCAGCAGTCCGCCCGGGACGAAATCCTACGAGCAGTACTTC. Translated, it gives CASSPPGTKSYEQYF.

This clone was found a few times. The V and J genes are TRBV10-3 and TRBJ2-7; 7 nucleotides match TRBD2. V gave up 3 bases and J gave up 0 bases; unmatched junction bases: 5. This CDR3 has 15 residues. Germline V gene data show CDR1 as ENHRY and CDR2 as SYGVKD. Here the CDR3 DNA reads TGTGCCATCAGTGACATAGCGGGTAGCTCCTACGAGCAGTACTTC. As protein: CAISDIAGSSYEQYF.

The chain recombines TRBV19 with TRBJ1-1; a possible D gene is TRBD1 (6 bases). The V end lost 3 bases, the J end lost 2 bases, and 13 bases lay between the germline ends. The CDR3 has 15 amino acids. Germline V lookup: CDR1 LNHDA, CDR2 SQIVND (reference sequence). The CDR3 coding sequence is TGTGCCAGTAGTATCCTGGGGGCCGGAAACACTGAAGCTTTCTTT. This translates into CASSILGAGNTEAFF.

This clone has only a few counts. V is TRBV4-1 and J is TRBJ2-5, with 15 bases identical to TRBD2. Germline V gene lookup returns CDR1 MGHRA and CDR2 YSYEKL. The trim removed 0 bases at V and 11 bases at J, leaving 10 bases unmatched. The CDR3 sequence is 17 residues long. The DNA of the CDR3 is TGCGCCAGCAGCCAAGAGGTTTCAAGGACTAGCGGGAGGGCACAGTACTTC. Translating it yields CASSQEVSRTSGRAQYF.

The CDR3 coding sequence is TGTGCCAGCACCCCCCTATCAGGGATAGGAGAGACCCAGTACTTC. Its protein is CASTPLSGIGETQYF. The chain has TRBV6-1 and TRBJ2-5, with D perhaps matching TRBD1 (5 bases). This CDR3 comprises 15 residues. The V gene lost 7 bases and the J gene lost 4 bases, with 19 bases spanning the gap. CDR1 and CDR2 (germline): MNHNS, SASEGT.

The gene calls are TRBV10-3 and TRBJ2-7; D is possibly TRBD1 (5 bases). The CDR3 is made up of 15 amino acids. Deletions cut 8 bases from V and 5 bases from J, with 22 bases between. The V gene's germline CDR1 is ENHRY and CDR2 SYGVKD. The CDR3: CAIARYGASEDEQYF. In nucleotides, the CDR3 is TGTGCCATCGCCCGGTATGGGGCTAGTGAGGACGAGCAGTACTTC.

This clone was seen many times. The gene calls are TRBV7-9 and TRBJ2-1; D tentatively fits TRBD1 or TRBD2 (5 bases each). Germline CDR1 and CDR2: SEHNR and FQNEAQ (reference sequence). Trimming removed 6 bases at V and 7 bases at J, with 19 bases between. CDR3 length equals 15 residues. CDR3: CASSTPEGFMNEQFF. As DNA, the CDR3 is TGTGCCAGCAGTACCCCCGAGGGGTTTATGAATGAGCAGTTCTTC.

The V gene is TRBV6-5, the J gene TRBJ1-1; possibly TRBD1 for D (6 bases). CDR1 MNHEY and CDR2 SVGAGI come from the germline V gene. Trimming removed 6 bases at V and 1 base at J, with 12 bases between. This CDR3 spans 14 amino acids. The CDR3 DNA reads as TGTGCCAGCAGACCTAGGGGGGGGAACACTGAAGCTTTCTTT. Protein sequence: CASRPRGGNTEAFF.

As concerns this clone: This sequence may be a read error, since a much larger clone differs from it by one base. The rearrangement uses TRBV5-6 and TRBJ1-1; D unclear. The CDR3 spans 12 residues. V was cut by 0 bases and J by 8 bases, with 8 bases left in between. The germline CDR1 and CDR2 sequences are SGHDT and YYEEEE. CDR3 DNA sequence: TGTGCCAGCAGCTTGGGGATGAGAGAAGCTTTCTTT. Translating gives CASSLGMREAFF.

The sample holds a few counts of this clone. The V and J genes are TRBV7-2 and TRBJ2-7, with D perhaps matching TRBD1 or TRBD2 (5 bases each). In germline, CDR1 is SGHTA, CDR2 FQGNSA. V gave up 1 base and J gave up 3 bases, with 13 bases separating them. The CDR3 is 15 amino acids. The DNA of the CDR3 is TGTGCCAGCAGCTTAGAGGGCAGGGAGTACTACGAGCAGTACTTC. This sequence encodes CASSLEGREYYEQYF.

The chain joins TRBV7-8 to TRBJ2-7, with D perhaps matching TRBD1 or TRBD2 (6 bases each). There are 15 residues in the CDR3. Germline CDR1 reads SGHVS; CDR2 reads FQNEAQ. V was clipped by 3 bases and J by 6 bases, with 18 bases between them. The CDR3 DNA is TGTGCCAGCAGCTTGACGGGGGCCAGCACGGGCGAGCAGTACTTC. Amino acids: CASSLTGASTGEQYF.

In this sample, this clone turned up a few times. Other nucleotide sequences in the sample specify the same CDR3. The chain is built from TRBV7-2 and TRBJ2-4, with unresolved D. This CDR3 spans 12 amino acids. V was cut by 0 bases and J by 6 bases, with 3 bases left in between. Germline V lookup: CDR1 SGHTA, CDR2 FQGNSA. CDR3 sequence (DNA): TGTGCCAGCAGCTTAGCCCCAAACATTCAGTACTTC. This sequence encodes CASSLAPNIQYF.

This clone was seen a handful of times. This rearrangement joins TRBV29-1 to TRBJ2-7; tentatively, D is TRBD2 (6 bases). Germline lookup yields CDR1 SQVTM and CDR2 ANQGSEA. V lost 5 bases, J lost 4 bases, and 18 bases lay in between. The CDR3 length is 14 residues. The CDR3 reads CSVLGLVGRYEQYF. The CDR3 nucleotides are TGCAGCGTTTTAGGGTTGGTAGGGAGGTACGAGCAGTACTTC.

The chain links TRBV6-1 to TRBJ2-2; D is ambiguous. CDR1 MNHNS and CDR2 SASEGT come from the germline V gene. The CDR3 runs to 11 residues. Trimming took off 5 bases at V and 7 bases at J, with 5 bases between the two ends. The CDR3 nucleotides read TGTGCCAGCAGTTCCTACGGGGAGCTGTTTTTT. It encodes CASSSYGELFF.

J is TRBJ1-1 and V is TRBV2, with 9 bases fitting TRBD1. V lost 8 bases, J lost 4 bases, and 5 bases stayed unmatched. The CDR3 length is 13 residues. Germline V gene lookup returns CDR1 SNHLY and CDR2 FYNNEI. CDR3 residues: CASGETGGTEAFF. The CDR3 nucleotides read TGTGCCAGCGGGGAGACAGGGGGCACTGAAGCTTTCTTT.

This clone was counted only a few times. The DNA of the CDR3 is TGTGCCAGCAGTGACGGACAGGGAATTCACTACGAGCAGTACTTC. Encoded protein: CASSDGQGIHYEQYF. This chain connects TRBV6-1 to TRBJ2-7, with TRBD1 matching 8 bases. Trimming took 3 bases from V and 3 from J; bases not matched to a gene: 7. CDR1 is MNHNS and CDR2 is SASEGT in the germline V gene. This CDR3 has 15 residues.